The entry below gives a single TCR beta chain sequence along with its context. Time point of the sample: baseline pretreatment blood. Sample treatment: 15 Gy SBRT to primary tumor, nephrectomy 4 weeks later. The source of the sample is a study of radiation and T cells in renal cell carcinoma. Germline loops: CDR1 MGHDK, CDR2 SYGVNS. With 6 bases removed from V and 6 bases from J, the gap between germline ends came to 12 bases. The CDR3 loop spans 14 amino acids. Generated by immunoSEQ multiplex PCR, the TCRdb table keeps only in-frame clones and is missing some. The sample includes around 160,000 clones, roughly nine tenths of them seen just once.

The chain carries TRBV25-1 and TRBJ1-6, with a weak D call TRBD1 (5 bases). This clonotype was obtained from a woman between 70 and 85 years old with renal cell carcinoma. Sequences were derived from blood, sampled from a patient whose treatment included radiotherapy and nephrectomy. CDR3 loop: CASSVGGLNSPLHF. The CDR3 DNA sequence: TGTGCCAGCAGCGTGGGGGGTCTTAATTCACCCCTCCACTTT.